This is a list of T cell receptor beta chains from one sample in a study of T cells in localized non-small cell lung cancer. Sequencing was performed with immunoSEQ multiplex PCR; in TCRdb, only in-frame clones are kept and a portion is missing. The sample includes some 7,000 clones, 50% seen only once; the top ten take roughly 2.8%. This specimen consisted of lymph node tissue, obtained before any cancer treatment. The receptors derive from a female donor over 55 with stage I lung adenocarcinoma. Each CDR3 is given with its conserved first and last residue. A D gene is named only where the DNA matches it firmly. Clone size is not always given. Where it is, it says once, few, many or a class for expanded clones.

CASSSFGQGFSPLHF,TGTGCCAGCAGTTCCTTTGGGCAGGGTTTTTCACCCCTCCACTTT,once,TRBJ1-6,NA,TRBV28
CASSIGYTDTQYF,TGTGCCAGTAGTATTGGATACACAGATACGCAGTATTTT,once,TRBJ2-3,NA,TRBV19
CASSEGLLVSSPLHF,TGTGCCAGCAGTGAAGGCCTACTCGTGAGTTCACCCCTCCACTTT,few,TRBJ1-6,NA,TRBV9
CASSWGWDREEAETQYF,TGTGCCAGCAGTTGGGGGTGGGACAGGGAGGAAGCAGAGACCCAGTACTTC,NA,TRBJ2-5,TRBD1,TRBV28
CASSLDRYQPQHF,TGTGCCAGCAGCCTCGATCGATATCAGCCCCAGCATTTT,NA,TRBJ1-5,NA,TRBV28
CASRPLGGSPLHF,TGTGCCAGCAGACCTTTAGGAGGCTCACCCCTCCACTTT,NA,TRBJ1-6,NA,TRBV25-1
CAWYMNTEAFF,TGTGCCTGGTATATGAACACTGAAGCTTTCTTT,few,TRBJ1-1,NA,TRBV30
CASSIGGRLNQPQHF,TGTGCCAGTAGTATAGGGGGAAGGTTGAATCAGCCCCAGCATTTT,NA,TRBJ1-5,NA,TRBV19
CATSRTEGGYYNSPLHF,TGTGCCACCAGCAGGACCGAGGGGGGCTACTATAATTCACCCCTCCACTTT,NA,TRBJ1-6,NA,TRBV15
CASSYSIGTSPSGYTF,TGTGCCAGCAGTTACTCGATAGGCACATCACCCAGCGGCTACACCTTC,NA,TRBJ1-2,NA,TRBV6-7
CASSPQTGAGQPQHF,TGTGCCAGTAGTCCACAGACAGGGGCTGGGCAGCCCCAGCATTTT,NA,TRBJ1-5,TRBD1,TRBV19
CASSDTGLTYEQYF,TGTGCCAGCAGTGATACAGGCCTGACCTACGAGCAGTACTTC,NA,TRBJ2-7,NA,TRBV25-1
CASSIVQGLLSYNEQFF,TGTGCCAGTAGTATAGTCCAGGGCCTCCTCTCCTACAATGAGCAGTTCTTC,NA,TRBJ2-1,NA,TRBV19
CASNHGGASYEQFF,TGTGCCAGTAATCACGGGGGGGCGTCATATGAGCAGTTCTTC,NA,TRBJ2-1,TRBD2,TRBV19
CASSPTGTGGLNEQFF,TGTGCCAGCTCACCCACCGGGACAGGGGGTCTGAATGAGCAGTTCTTC,few,TRBJ2-1,TRBD1,TRBV18
CASSYGSGGQNSPLHF,TGTGCCAGCAGTTACGGGTCAGGGGGCCAAAATTCACCCCTCCACTTT,NA,TRBJ1-6,TRBD1,TRBV6-8
CAWATAYEQYF,TGTGCCTGGGCGACAGCCTACGAGCAGTACTTC,NA,TRBJ2-7,NA,TRBV30
CTSSISFANYGYTF,TGTACCAGTAGTATAAGTTTCGCTAACTATGGCTACACCTTC,NA,TRBJ1-2,NA,TRBV19
CANSPTSGNTIYF,TGTGCCAACAGTCCAACCTCTGGAAACACCATATATTTT,few,TRBJ1-3,NA,TRBV10-3
CASRIAGAGGEQFF,TGTGCCAGCAGGATTGCGGGAGCGGGTGGTGAGCAGTTCTTC,few,TRBJ2-1,TRBD2,TRBV9
CASSFGRETQYF,TGTGCCAGCAGTTTCGGACGGGAGACCCAGTACTTC,NA,TRBJ2-5,NA,TRBV28
CASSLKQNTEAFF,TGTGCCAGCAGTTTAAAACAGAACACTGAAGCTTTCTTT,NA,TRBJ1-1,NA,TRBV6-8
CASSDSDTILSYNEQFF,TGTGCCAGCAGCGACTCCGACACGATCCTCTCCTACAATGAGCAGTTCTTC,NA,TRBJ2-1,NA,TRBV9